Listed here are 29 T cell receptor beta chains from one sample, sequenced in a study of T cell clusters in autoimmune cytopenias. TRB was amplified by touch-down multiplex PCR, primer pools A and B combined. TCRdb reprocessed the multiplex PCR reads; each CDR3 protein has one entry and no DNA is given. The sample includes some 7,700 distinct CDR3 sequences. Each sample's input was 200 to 300 ng genomic DNA, some 38,000 genome equivalents. The source material was peripheral blood. These TCRs come from a human donor with an autoimmune cytopenia or autoimmune hepatitis (not recorded which).

This clonotype is identified as medium-sized from frequency. The chain couples TRBV5-5 to TRBJ1-1. Germline CDR1 is SGHKS and CDR2 is YYEKEE (reference sequence). There are 14 residues in the CDR3. The CDR3: CASSLGWVNTEAFF.

J is TRBJ1-4 and V is TRBV5-4. Germline CDR1 reads SGHNT; CDR2 reads YYREEE (reference sequence). The CDR3 consists of 13 residues. The CDR3 protein is CASARTTNEKLFF.

Its frequency marks this clonotype as medium-sized. The chain couples TRBV19 to TRBJ1-4; the D call of TRBD1 rests on TCRdb alone, since no DNA is present to check it. Germline V gives CDR1 LNHDA, CDR2 SQIVND (reference sequence). This CDR3 spans 15 amino acids. The CDR3 is CASKRGGTENEKLFF. The entire variable domain, with the rest obtained from reference TRBV19 and TRBJ1-4, is as follows: DGGITQSPKYLFRKEGQNVTLSCEQNLNHDAMYWYRQDPGQGLRLIYYSQIVNDFQKGDIAEGYSVSREKKESFPLTVTSAQKNPTAFYLCASKRGGTENEKLFFGSGTQLSVL.

The chain has TRBV18 and TRBJ1-1; as DNA is missing, the TRBD1 call by TCRdb cannot be tested. The V gene's germline CDR1 is KGHSH and CDR2 LQKENI. This CDR3 region has 15 residues. The CDR3 here is CASSLSADSYDEAFF.

The J gene is TRBJ1-2, the V gene TRBV12-3 or TRBV12-4; the TCRdb call, TRBD1, lacks DNA for checking. The CDR3 spans 18 residues. The CDR3: CASTPFIAGAGANYGYTF.

This clonotype is labeled medium-sized based on frequency. The chain links TRBV5-4 to TRBJ2-3. In germline, CDR1 is SGHNT, CDR2 YYREEE (reference sequence). The CDR3 has 16 residues. This CDR3 is CASSLMLGRSTDTQYF. Drawing the rest from reference TRBV5-4 and TRBJ2-3, the complete variable domain is ETGVTQSPTHLIKTRGQQVTLRCSSQSGHNTVSWYQQALGQGPQFIFQYYREEENGRGNFPPRFSGLQFPNYSSELNVNALELDDSALYLCASSLMLGRSTDTQYFGPGTRLTVL.

In terms of frequency, this clonotype is medium-sized (0.01 to 0.1%). CDR3 residues: CASSVNTGELFF. The chain links TRBV5-6 to TRBJ2-2. CDR1 is SGHDT, CDR2 YYEEEE, per germline. This CDR3 has 12 residues.

The rearrangement joins TRBV20-1 to TRBJ1-2; the D call of TRBD1 rests on TCRdb alone, since no DNA is present to check it. The CDR3 is made up of 12 amino acids. CDR1 is DFQATT and CDR2 is SNEGSKA in the germline V gene (reference sequence). CDR3 amino acids: CSATQGSYGYTF.

According to its frequency, this clonotype is medium-sized. This chain uses TRBV7-6 with TRBJ2-3; the D call from TCRdb, TRBD2, cannot be confirmed without DNA. Germline CDR1 is SGHVS and CDR2 is FNYEAQ. The CDR3 length is 17 residues. CDR3 sequence reads: CASSLETSGGASDTQYF.

The rearrangement joins TRBV6-5 to TRBJ1-5; TCRdb's D call, TRBD1, is unchecked because there is no DNA. Germline lookup yields CDR1 MNHEY and CDR2 SVGAGI. The CDR3 has 14 residues. The CDR3 spells CASRPGGFNQPQHF.

The genes are TRBV5-1 and TRBJ2-5; no DNA is available, so the TRBD1 call from TCRdb remains unchecked. Germline-derived CDR1 and CDR2 are SGHRS and YFSETQ. The CDR3 length is 16 residues. CDR3 in amino acids: CASSLSPTGIQETQYF.

Judged by frequency, this clonotype is medium-sized. The chain employs TRBV4-3 and TRBJ2-1; TCRdb's D call of TRBD2 is untestable without DNA. There are 15 residues in the CDR3. Germline assignment: CDR1 LGHNA and CDR2 YSLEER. The CDR3 is CASSQDQIAGGEQFF.

By frequency, this clonotype is medium-sized (0.01 to 0.1%). The chain recombines TRBV12-3 or TRBV12-4 with TRBJ1-4; no DNA is available, so the TRBD1 call from TCRdb remains unchecked. The CDR3 consists of 15 residues. CDR3 in amino acids: CASSWTGAFSEKLFF.

Frequency places this clonotype as medium-sized. The chain is built from TRBV19 and TRBJ1-5. This CDR3 is built from 14 residues. Germline CDR1 is LNHDA and CDR2 is SQIVND (reference sequence). CDR3 loop: CASKVRAQNQPQHF.

Measured by frequency, this clonotype is medium-sized (0.01 to 0.1%). This chain joins TRBV5-6 and TRBJ1-1. The length of the CDR3 is 15 residues. Germline V CDR1 and CDR2: SGHDT, YYEEEE. CDR3 loop: CASSLSRSGDTEAFF.

Considering frequency, this clonotype is medium-sized. J is TRBJ2-1 and V is TRBV19. CDR3 length: 14 amino acids. Per the germline V gene, CDR1 is LNHDA and CDR2 is SQIVND (reference sequence). CDR3 loop: CASSIQLGGREQFF.

This clonotype registers medium-sized by frequency. The V call is TRBV19, the J call TRBJ2-5; the D gene TCRdb calls, TRBD1, cannot be checked with no DNA. This CDR3 is built from 13 residues. Germline CDR1 and CDR2: LNHDA and SQIVND (reference sequence). CDR3 sequence reads: CASGTSYQETQYF. Using reference TRBV19 and TRBJ2-5 for the parts outside the CDR3, the full variable domain is DGGITQSPKYLFRKEGQNVTLSCEQNLNHDAMYWYRQDPGQGLRLIYYSQIVNDFQKGDIAEGYSVSREKKESFPLTVTSAQKNPTAFYLCASGTSYQETQYFGPGTRLLVL.

This clonotype counts as medium-sized by frequency. The chain joins TRBV6-2 or TRBV6-3 to TRBJ2-7; the TRBD1 assignment by TCRdb is unverifiable without DNA. Per the germline V gene, CDR1 is MNHEY and CDR2 is SVGEGT. The CDR3 is 13 residues long. The CDR3 sequence is CASSYSKGGEQYF.

This rearrangement joins TRBV6-2 or TRBV6-3 to TRBJ2-5; TCRdb's assignment of TRBD1 cannot be checked, as there is no DNA. CDR1 and CDR2 (germline): MNHEY, SVGEGT. The CDR3 is made up of 14 amino acids. CDR3: CASRAGQGGENQYF.

The V call is TRBV11-2, the J call TRBJ2-7; with no DNA, the TCRdb D assignment of TRBD2 cannot be verified. The length of the CDR3 is 15 residues. Germline V gene lookup returns CDR1 SGHAT and CDR2 FQNNGV. CDR3 region: CASSSSLAFPNEQYF. Based on the CDR3 plus reference TRBV11-2 and TRBJ2-7, the full variable domain is EAGVAQSPRYKIIEKRQSVAFWCNPISGHATLYWYQQILGQGPKLLIQFQNNGVVDDSQLPKDRFSAERLKGVDSTLKIQPAKLEDSAVYLCASSSSLAFPNEQYFGPGTRLTVT.

This clonotype is identified as medium-sized (0.01 to 0.1%) from frequency. The chain is built from TRBV27 and TRBJ1-6. The germline gives CDR1 MNHEY, CDR2 SMNVEV (reference sequence). CDR3 length: 15 amino acids. Here the CDR3 reads CASAFGSSYNSPLHF.

This clonotype is medium-sized (0.01 to 0.1%) by frequency. This chain joins TRBV20-1 and TRBJ1-2; the TCRdb D gene call, TRBD1, has no DNA to confirm it. This CDR3 comprises 13 residues. The V gene's germline CDR1 is DFQATT and CDR2 SNEGSKA (reference sequence). CDR3 sequence reads: CSADRSVDYGYTF.

The genes are TRBV20-1 and TRBJ1-5. The germline gives CDR1 DFQATT, CDR2 SNEGSKA (reference sequence). This CDR3 comprises 12 residues. The CDR3 loop is CSAGGGDQPQHF.

V is TRBV4-1 and J is TRBJ1-5; the D gene TCRdb calls, TRBD1, cannot be checked with no DNA. The CDR3 sequence is 16 residues long. In germline, CDR1 is MGHRA, CDR2 YSYEKL. CDR3 sequence: CASSHAGTGSNQPQHF.

J is TRBJ2-6 and V is TRBV30; checking the TCRdb D call of TRBD2 is not possible without DNA. Per germline, CDR1 GTSNPN and CDR2 SVGIG (reference sequence). The CDR3 is 16 amino acids. The CDR3 is CAQTSGIFSGANVLTF.

The gene calls are TRBV10-3 and TRBJ2-3; TCRdb picks TRBD2, but there is no DNA to check that call. CDR1 is ENHRY and CDR2 is SYGVKD in the germline V gene. CDR3 length: 14 amino acids. The CDR3 sequence: CAISPAAGTGTQYF.

This clonotype ranks as medium-sized in terms of frequency. The chain has TRBV10-3 and TRBJ2-2; the TRBD1 assignment by TCRdb is unverifiable without DNA. CDR1 is ENHRY, CDR2 SYGVKD, per germline. This CDR3 has 12 residues. CDR3 amino acids: CATGQGGGELFF.

This clonotype is labeled medium-sized based on frequency. The J gene is TRBJ2-5, the V gene TRBV5-6. This CDR3 contains 13 residues. Germline CDR1 is SGHDT and CDR2 is YYEEEE. CDR3 residues: CASSSPLGETQYF.

In terms of frequency, this clonotype is medium-sized. This chain joins TRBV29-1 and TRBJ2-7; as DNA is missing, the TRBD1 call by TCRdb cannot be tested. The CDR3 covers 13 residues. From germline, CDR1 is SQVTM and CDR2 ANQGSEA. CDR3 amino acids: CSVVGDHSYEQYF.